This TCR beta chain is from a study of blood T cell repertoires in COVID-19. Across the whole study: PBMCs, B-cell-depleted T cells, or T cells provided the cDNA or gDNA that made up the material.

Measured with immunoSEQ multiplex PCR; TCRdb has only the in-frame clones, and not every one. The repertoire holds approximately 120,000 clones, about 81% seen once, with about 4% in the top ten. V trimming: 5 bases; J trimming: 0 bases; junction bases outside the gene matches: 3. This CDR3 has 15 residues. Germline V gives CDR1 MNHEY, CDR2 SVGAGI. The receptor comes from a woman aged 45 to 65 with acute or convalescent COVID-19. Sequencing was performed on peripheral blood. The chain couples TRBV6-5 to TRBJ2-1; 8 positions match TRBD2. The CDR3 loop is CASSTLAGSYNEQFF. The CDR3 DNA sequence: TGTGCCAGCAGTACCCTAGCGGGCTCCTACAATGAGCAGTTCTTC.